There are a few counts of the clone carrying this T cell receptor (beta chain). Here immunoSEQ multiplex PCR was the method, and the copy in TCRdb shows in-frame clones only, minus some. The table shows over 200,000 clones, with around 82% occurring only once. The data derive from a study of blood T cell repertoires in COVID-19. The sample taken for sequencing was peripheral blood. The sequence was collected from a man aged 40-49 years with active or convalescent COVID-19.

This CDR3 reads CASSPIQGSSGNTIYF. DNA for the CDR3: TGTGCCAGCAGCCCAATACAGGGAAGCTCTGGAAACACCATATATTTT. The rearrangement links TRBV27 to TRBJ1-3, with D perhaps matching TRBD1 (6 bases). Germline values: CDR1 MNHEY, CDR2 SMNVEV (reference sequence). CDR3 size: 16 residues. V was pared by 6 bases and J by 0 bases, with 15 bases between.